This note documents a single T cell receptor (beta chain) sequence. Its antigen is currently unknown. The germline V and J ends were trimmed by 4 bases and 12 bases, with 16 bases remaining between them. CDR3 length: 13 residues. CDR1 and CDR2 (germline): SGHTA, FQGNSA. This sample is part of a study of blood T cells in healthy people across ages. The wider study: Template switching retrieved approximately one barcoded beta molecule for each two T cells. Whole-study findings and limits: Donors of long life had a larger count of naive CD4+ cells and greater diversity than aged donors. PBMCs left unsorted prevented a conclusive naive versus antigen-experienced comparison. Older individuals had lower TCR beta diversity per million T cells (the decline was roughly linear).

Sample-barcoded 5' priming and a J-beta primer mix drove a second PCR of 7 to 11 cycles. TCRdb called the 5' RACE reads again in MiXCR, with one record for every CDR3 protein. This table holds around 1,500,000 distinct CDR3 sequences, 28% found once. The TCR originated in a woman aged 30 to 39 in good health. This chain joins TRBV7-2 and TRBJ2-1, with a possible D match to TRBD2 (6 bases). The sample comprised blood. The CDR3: CASSSYSGEAQFF. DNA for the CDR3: TGTGCCAGCAGCTCCTATAGCGGAGAGGCGCAGTTCTTC.